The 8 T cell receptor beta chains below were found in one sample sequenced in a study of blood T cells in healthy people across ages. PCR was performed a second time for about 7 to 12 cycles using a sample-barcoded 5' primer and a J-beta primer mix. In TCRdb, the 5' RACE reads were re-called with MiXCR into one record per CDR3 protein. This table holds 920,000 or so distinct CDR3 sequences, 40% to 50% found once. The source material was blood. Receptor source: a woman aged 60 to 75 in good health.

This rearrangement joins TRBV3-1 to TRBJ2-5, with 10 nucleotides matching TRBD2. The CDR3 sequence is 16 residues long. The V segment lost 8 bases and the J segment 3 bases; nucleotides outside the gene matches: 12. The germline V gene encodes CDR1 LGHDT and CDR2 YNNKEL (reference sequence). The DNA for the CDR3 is TGTGCCAGCCGGCCGGGACTAGCGAAACAGGAAGAGACCCAGTACTTC. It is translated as CASRPGLAKQEETQYF.

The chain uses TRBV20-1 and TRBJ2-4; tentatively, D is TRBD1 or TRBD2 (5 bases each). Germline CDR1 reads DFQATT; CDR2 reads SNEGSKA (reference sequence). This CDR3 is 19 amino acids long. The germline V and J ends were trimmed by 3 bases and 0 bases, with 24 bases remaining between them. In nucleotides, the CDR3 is TGCAGTGCTAGGTGGGTGGGCGGAGAGGGACCTCTAGCCAAAAACATTCAGTACTTC. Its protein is CSARWVGGEGPLAKNIQYF.

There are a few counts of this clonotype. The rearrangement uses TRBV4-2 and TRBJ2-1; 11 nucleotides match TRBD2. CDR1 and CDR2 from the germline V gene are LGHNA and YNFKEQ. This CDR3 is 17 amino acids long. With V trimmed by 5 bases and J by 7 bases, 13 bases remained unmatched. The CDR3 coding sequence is TGTGCCAGCAGCTACATAGGGGTAGCGGGAGGGAAGAATGAGCAGTTCTTC. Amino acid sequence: CASSYIGVAGGKNEQFF.

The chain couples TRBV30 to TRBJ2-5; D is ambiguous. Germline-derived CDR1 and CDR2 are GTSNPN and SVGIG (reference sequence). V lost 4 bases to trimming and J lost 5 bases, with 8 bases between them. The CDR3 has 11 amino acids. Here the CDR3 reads CAWIGRETQYF. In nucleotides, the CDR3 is TGTGCCTGGATCGGGCGGGAGACCCAGTACTTC.

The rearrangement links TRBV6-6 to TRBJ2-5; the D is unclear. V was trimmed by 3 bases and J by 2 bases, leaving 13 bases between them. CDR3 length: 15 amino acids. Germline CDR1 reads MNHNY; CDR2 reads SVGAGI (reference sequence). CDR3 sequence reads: CASSYSLAIQETQYF. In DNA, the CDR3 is TGTGCCAGCAGTTATTCGCTGGCAATACAAGAGACCCAGTACTTC.

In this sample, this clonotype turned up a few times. The CDR3 nucleotides are TGTGCCACCTTCGGGACAGGGGATAGAGGGGCCAACGTCCTGACTTTC. The encoded protein is CATFGTGDRGANVLTF. The chain employs TRBV24-1 and TRBJ2-6; 10 nucleotides match TRBD1. V was clipped by 9 bases and J by 4 bases; unmatched bases: 8. The V gene's germline CDR1 is KGHDR and CDR2 SFDVKD. There are 16 residues in the CDR3.

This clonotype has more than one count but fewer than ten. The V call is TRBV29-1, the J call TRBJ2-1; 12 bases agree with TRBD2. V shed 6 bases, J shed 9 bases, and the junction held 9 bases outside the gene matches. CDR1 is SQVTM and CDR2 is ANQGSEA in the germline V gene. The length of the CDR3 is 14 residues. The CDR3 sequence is CSVAATSGRGEQFF. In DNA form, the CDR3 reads TGCAGCGTGGCCGCGACTAGCGGGAGAGGTGAGCAGTTCTTC.

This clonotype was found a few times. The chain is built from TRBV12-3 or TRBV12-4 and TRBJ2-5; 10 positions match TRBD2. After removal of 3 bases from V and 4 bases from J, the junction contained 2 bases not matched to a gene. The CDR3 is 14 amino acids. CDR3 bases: TGTGCCAGCAGTTTTAGCGGGAGGAGAGAGACCCAGTACTTC. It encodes CASSFSGRRETQYF.